The rows below give T cell receptor beta chains drawn from one sample of a study of control samples from healthy donors and cancer patients. The protocol was immunoSEQ multiplex PCR, while the TCRdb copy is restricted to in-frame clones and leaves out a portion. The table has under 450,000 clones, approximately 90% seen once. The sequenced sample was PBMCs. The source of these receptors is a man aged 35-49 years with head and neck cancer. Both conserved end residues are trimmed from each CDR3. A D gene is named only where the DNA matches it firmly.

v_call	j_call	d_call	cdr3_aa
TRBV9	TRBJ1-1	.	ASSVGTANTEAF
TRBV27	TRBJ2-7	.	ASNPSGVSYEQY
TRBV7-3	TRBJ1-1	.	ASSLTYRDTEAF
TRBV4-2	TRBJ1-1	.	ASSRTTGNTEAF
TRBV12-3/TRBV12-4	TRBJ1-6	.	ASSYLNSPLH
TRBV6-6	TRBJ2-7	TRBD1	ASSPYFPGQGDYEQY
TRBV27	TRBJ2-1	.	ASKGDRSSYNEQF
TRBV7-2	TRBJ2-5	.	ASSLEQGETQY
TRBV19	TRBJ2-6	.	ASTQPGGTGANVLT
TRBV6-1	TRBJ1-5	.	ASSERGKDQPQH
TRBV19	TRBJ1-4	.	ASSDAGLANEKLF